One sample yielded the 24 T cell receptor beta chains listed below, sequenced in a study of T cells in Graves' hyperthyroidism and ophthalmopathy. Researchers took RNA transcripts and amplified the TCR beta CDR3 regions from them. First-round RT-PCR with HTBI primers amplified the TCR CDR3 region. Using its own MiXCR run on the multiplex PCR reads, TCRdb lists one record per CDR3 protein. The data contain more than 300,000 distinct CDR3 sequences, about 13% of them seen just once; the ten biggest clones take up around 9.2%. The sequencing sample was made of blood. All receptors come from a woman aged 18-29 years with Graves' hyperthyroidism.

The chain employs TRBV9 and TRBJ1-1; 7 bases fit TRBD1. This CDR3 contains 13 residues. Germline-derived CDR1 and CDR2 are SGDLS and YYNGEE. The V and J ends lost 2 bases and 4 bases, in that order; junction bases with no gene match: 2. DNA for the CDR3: TGTGCCAGCAGCGTCGGGACAGCCACTGAAGCTTTCTTT. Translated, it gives CASSVGTATEAFF.

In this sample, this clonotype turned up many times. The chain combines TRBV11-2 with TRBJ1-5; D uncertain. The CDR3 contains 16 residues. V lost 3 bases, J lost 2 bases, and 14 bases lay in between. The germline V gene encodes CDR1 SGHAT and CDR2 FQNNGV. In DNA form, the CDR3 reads TGTGCCAGCAGCTTCGCATCTGGGGTGGGCAATCAGCCCCAGCATTTT. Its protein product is CASSFASGVGNQPQHF.

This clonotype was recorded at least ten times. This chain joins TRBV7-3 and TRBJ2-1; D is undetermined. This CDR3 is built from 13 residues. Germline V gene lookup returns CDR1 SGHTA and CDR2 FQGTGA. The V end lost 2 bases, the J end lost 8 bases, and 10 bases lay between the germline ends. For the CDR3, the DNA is TGTGCCAGCAGCTTAGGGCCCATGGATGAGCAGTTCTTC. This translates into CASSLGPMDEQFF. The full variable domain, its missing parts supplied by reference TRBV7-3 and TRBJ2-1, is GAGVSQTPSNKVTEKGKYVELRCDPISGHTALYWYRQSLGQGPEFLIYFQGTGAADDSGLPNDRFFAVRPEGSVSTLKIQRTERGDSAVYLCASSLGPMDEQFFGPGTRLTVL.

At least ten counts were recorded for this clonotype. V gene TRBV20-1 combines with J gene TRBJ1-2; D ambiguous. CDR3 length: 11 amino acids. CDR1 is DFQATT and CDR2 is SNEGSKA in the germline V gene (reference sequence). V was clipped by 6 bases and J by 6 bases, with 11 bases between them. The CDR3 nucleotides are TGCAGTGCCCCGGAAGCCCATGGCTACACCTTC. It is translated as CSAPEAHGYTF.

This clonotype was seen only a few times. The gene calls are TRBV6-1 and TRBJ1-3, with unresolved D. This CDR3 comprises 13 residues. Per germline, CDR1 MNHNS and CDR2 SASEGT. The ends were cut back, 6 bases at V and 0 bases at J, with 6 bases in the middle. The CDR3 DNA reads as TGTGCCAGCAGACAGAGCTCTGGAAACACCATATATTTT. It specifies CASRQSSGNTIYF.

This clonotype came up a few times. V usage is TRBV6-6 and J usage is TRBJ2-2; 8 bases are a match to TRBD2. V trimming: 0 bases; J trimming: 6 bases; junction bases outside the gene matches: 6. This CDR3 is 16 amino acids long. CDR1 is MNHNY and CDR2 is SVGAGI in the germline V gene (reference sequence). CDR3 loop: CASSYSPGGPAGELFF. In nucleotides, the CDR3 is TGTGCCAGCAGTTACTCGCCGGGAGGGCCCGCCGGGGAGCTGTTTTTT.

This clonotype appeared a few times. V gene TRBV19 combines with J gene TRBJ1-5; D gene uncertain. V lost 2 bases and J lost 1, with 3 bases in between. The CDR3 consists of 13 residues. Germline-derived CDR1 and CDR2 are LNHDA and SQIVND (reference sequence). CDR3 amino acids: CASSIQSNQPQHF. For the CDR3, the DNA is TGTGCCAGTAGTATACAAAGCAATCAGCCCCAGCATTTT.

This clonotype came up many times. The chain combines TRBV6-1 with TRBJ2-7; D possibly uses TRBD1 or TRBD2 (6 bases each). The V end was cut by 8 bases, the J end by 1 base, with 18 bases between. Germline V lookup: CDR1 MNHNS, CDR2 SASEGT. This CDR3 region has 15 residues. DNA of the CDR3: TGTGCCAGCGATAGACACGGGGGCGAGTCCTACGAGCAGTACTTC. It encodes CASDRHGGESYEQYF.

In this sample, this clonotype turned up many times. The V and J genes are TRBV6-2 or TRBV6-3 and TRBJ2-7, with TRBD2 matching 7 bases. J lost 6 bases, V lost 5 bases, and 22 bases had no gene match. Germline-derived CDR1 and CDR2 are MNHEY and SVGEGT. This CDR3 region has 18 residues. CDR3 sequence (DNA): TGTGCCAGCAGTCCCGCCGGGACTAATCCTCTCCCCGGTGGCGAGCAGTACTTC. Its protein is CASSPAGTNPLPGGEQYF.

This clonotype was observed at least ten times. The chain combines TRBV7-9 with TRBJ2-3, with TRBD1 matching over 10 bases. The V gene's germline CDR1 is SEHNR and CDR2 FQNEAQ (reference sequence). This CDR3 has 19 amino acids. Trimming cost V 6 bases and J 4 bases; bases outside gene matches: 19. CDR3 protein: CASSPQGTGERLGADTQYF. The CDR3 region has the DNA TGTGCCAGCAGTCCACAGGGGACAGGGGAACGTTTGGGTGCAGATACGCAGTATTTT.

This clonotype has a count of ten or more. The CDR3 here is CASSLRQAGANVLTF. In DNA form, the CDR3 reads TGTGCCAGCAGCTTAAGACAGGCTGGGGCCAACGTCCTGACTTTC. The rearrangement links TRBV7-2 to TRBJ2-6; D may be TRBD1 (6 bases). This CDR3 spans 15 amino acids. Between the trimmed V and J ends, which lost 2 bases and 2 bases, there was a span of 7 bases. Germline CDR1 and CDR2: SGHTA and FQGNSA.

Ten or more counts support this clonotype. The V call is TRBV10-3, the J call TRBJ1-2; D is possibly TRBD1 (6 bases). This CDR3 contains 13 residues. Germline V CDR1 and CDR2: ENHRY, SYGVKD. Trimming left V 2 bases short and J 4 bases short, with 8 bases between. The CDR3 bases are TGTGCCATCAGTGAGCCGGACAGCTATGGCTACACCTTC. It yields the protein CAISEPDSYGYTF.

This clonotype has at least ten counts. The CDR3 here is CASSFGTGYEGTEAFF. The CDR3 nucleotides read TGTGCCAGCAGCTTCGGAACGGGGTACGAGGGCACTGAAGCTTTCTTT. This chain links TRBV5-6 with TRBJ1-1; no clear D. Trimming stripped 2 bases from V and 4 bases from J, with 18 bases between. This CDR3 region has 16 residues. Germline loops: CDR1 SGHDT, CDR2 YYEEEE.

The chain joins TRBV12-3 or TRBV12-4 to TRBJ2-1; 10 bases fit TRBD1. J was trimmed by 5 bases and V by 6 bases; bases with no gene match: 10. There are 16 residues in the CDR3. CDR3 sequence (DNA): TGTGCCAGCAGCCCTACCGGGACAGGGGCCCACAATGAGCAGTTCTTC. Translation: CASSPTGTGAHNEQFF.

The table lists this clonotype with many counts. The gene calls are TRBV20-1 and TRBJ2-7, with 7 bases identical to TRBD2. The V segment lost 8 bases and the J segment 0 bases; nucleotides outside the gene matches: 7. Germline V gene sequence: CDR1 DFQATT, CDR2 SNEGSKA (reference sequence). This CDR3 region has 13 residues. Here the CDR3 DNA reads TGCAGTTCCTCCGGGGGGACCTCCTACGAGCAGTACTTC. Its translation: CSSSGGTSYEQYF.

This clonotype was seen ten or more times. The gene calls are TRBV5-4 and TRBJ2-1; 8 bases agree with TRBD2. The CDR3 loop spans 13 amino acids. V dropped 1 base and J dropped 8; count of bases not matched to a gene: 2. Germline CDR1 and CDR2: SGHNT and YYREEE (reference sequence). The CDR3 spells CASSLTGGDEQFF. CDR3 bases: TGTGCCAGCAGCTTGACGGGAGGGGATGAGCAGTTCTTC.

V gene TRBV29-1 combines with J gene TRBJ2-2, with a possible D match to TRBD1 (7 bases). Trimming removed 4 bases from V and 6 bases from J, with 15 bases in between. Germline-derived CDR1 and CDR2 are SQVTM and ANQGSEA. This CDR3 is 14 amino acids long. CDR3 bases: TGCAGCGTTGCGCGGGCAGGGGGGTCCGGGGAGCTGTTTTTT. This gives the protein CSVARAGGSGELFF.

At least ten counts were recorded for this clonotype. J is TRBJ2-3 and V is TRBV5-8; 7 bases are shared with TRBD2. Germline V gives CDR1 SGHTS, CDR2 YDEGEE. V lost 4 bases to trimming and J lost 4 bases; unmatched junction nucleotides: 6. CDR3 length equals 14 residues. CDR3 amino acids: CASSLRAGADTQYF. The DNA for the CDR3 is TGTGCCAGCAGCCTAAGGGCGGGGGCAGATACGCAGTATTTT.

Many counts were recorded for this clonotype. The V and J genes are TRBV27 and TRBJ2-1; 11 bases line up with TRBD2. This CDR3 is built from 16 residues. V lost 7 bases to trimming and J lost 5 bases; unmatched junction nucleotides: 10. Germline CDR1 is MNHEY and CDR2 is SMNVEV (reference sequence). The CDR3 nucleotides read TGTGCCAGCAACCCGTTCGTAGCGGGAGGGGACAATGAGCAGTTCTTC. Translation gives CASNPFVAGGDNEQFF.

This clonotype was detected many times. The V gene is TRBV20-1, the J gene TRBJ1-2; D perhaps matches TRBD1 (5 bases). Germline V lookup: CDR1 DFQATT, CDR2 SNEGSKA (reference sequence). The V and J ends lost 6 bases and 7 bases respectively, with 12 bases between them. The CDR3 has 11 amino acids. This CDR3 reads CSARGPGGYTF. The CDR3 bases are TGCAGTGCCCGGGGACCTGGTGGCTACACCTTC.

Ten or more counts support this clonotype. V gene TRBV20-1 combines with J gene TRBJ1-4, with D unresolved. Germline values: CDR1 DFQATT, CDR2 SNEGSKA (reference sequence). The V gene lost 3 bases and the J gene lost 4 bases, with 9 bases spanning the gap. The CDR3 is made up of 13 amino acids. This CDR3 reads CSASINSNEKLFF. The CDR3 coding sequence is TGCAGTGCTAGCATAAACAGTAATGAAAAACTGTTTTTT.

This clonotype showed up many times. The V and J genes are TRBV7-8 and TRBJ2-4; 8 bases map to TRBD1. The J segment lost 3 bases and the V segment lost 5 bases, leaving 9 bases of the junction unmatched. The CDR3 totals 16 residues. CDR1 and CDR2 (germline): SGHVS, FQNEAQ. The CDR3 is CASSENGQGVKNIQYF. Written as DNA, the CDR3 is TGTGCCAGCAGCGAGAATGGACAGGGAGTCAAAAACATTCAGTACTTC.

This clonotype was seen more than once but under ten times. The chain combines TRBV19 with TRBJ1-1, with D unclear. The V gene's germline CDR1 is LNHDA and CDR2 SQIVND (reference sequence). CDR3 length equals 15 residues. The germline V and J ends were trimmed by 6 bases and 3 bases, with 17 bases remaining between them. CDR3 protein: CASSPERVRDTEAFF. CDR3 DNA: TGTGCCAGTAGCCCCGAGAGGGTTCGGGACACTGAAGCTTTCTTT.

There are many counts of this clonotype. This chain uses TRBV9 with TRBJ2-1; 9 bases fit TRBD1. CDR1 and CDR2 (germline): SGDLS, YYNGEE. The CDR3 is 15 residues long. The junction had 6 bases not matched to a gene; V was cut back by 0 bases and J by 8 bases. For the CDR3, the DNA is TGTGCCAGCAGCGTAGCGACAGGGGGAGTGGATGAGCAGTTCTTC. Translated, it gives CASSVATGGVDEQFF.